This is a list of T cell receptor beta chains from one sample in a study of OX40 agonist ivuxolimab in advanced cancers. Produced via immunoSEQ multiplex PCR; TCRdb's table is partial and in-frame only. The sample lists tens of thousands of clones; more than 60% were seen once. The material was CD4+ or CD8+ T cells sorted from blood, obtained in a trial of the OX40 agonist ivuxolimab. The receptors were gathered from an adult with an advanced solid tumor such as melanoma, head and neck, liver or kidney cancer. Both conserved end residues are part of each CDR3. The order of the fields is clone size, V gene, CDR3 length, J gene, D gene, CDR3 DNA, CDR3 protein. D genes are given only for firm matches. Some rows mark clone size as missing; the rest say once, few, many or name a class of expanded clone.

clone size: once; V gene: TRBV19; CDR3 length: 14; J gene: TRBJ2-3; D gene: TRBD2; CDR3 DNA: TGTGCCAGCTCCGGGACTAGCGGCACAGATACGCAGTATTTT; CDR3 protein: CASSGTSGTDTQYF
clone size: NA; V gene: TRBV6-5; CDR3 length: 14; J gene: TRBJ2-7; D gene: NA; CDR3 DNA: TGTGCCAGCAGTGAATTCAGGGTCGCGTTCGAGCAGTACTTC; CDR3 protein: CASSEFRVAFEQYF
clone size: NA; V gene: TRBV29-1; CDR3 length: 14; J gene: TRBJ2-7; D gene: NA; CDR3 DNA: TGCAGCGTTGAAACCCAGGGCGGCTCCTACGAGCAGTACTTC; CDR3 protein: CSVETQGGSYEQYF
clone size: NA; V gene: TRBV30; CDR3 length: 13; J gene: TRBJ2-3; D gene: NA; CDR3 DNA: TGTGCCTGGAGTGTATCAGACACAGATACGCAGTATTTT; CDR3 protein: CAWSVSDTDTQYF
clone size: few; V gene: TRBV11-3; CDR3 length: 14; J gene: TRBJ1-2; D gene: NA; CDR3 DNA: TGTGCCAGCAGCTTCCCGGGGAACCCAGAGGGCTACACCTTC; CDR3 protein: CASSFPGNPEGYTF
clone size: NA; V gene: TRBV7-8; CDR3 length: 15; J gene: TRBJ1-5; D gene: NA; CDR3 DNA: TGTGCCAGCAGTCCTGGGGGGGGACGGGAGCAGCCCCAGCATTTT; CDR3 protein: CASSPGGGREQPQHF
clone size: NA; V gene: TRBV2; CDR3 length: 11; J gene: TRBJ1-4; D gene: NA; CDR3 DNA: TGTGCCAGCAGTGAAGACCGGGACATTTTTTTC; CDR3 protein: CASSEDRDIFF
clone size: NA; V gene: TRBV27; CDR3 length: 14; J gene: TRBJ1-5; D gene: NA; CDR3 DNA: TGTGCCAGCAGTCACCGGCTGTCGGGGCAGCCCCAGCATTTT; CDR3 protein: CASSHRLSGQPQHF
clone size: NA; V gene: TRBV7-9; CDR3 length: 16; J gene: TRBJ2-5; D gene: TRBD1; CDR3 DNA: TGTGCCAGCAGCCCTACGTGGCAGGGGGCATACGAGACCCAGTACTTC; CDR3 protein: CASSPTWQGAYETQYF
clone size: few; V gene: TRBV28; CDR3 length: 14; J gene: TRBJ2-3; D gene: TRBD2; CDR3 DNA: TGTGCCAGCAGATTAGCGGGGCGCACAGATACGCAGTATTTT; CDR3 protein: CASRLAGRTDTQYF
clone size: NA; V gene: TRBV4-3; CDR3 length: 15; J gene: TRBJ2-1; D gene: TRBD1; CDR3 DNA: TGCGCCAGCAGCTTCGACAGGGGACCCTACAATGAGCAGTTCTTC; CDR3 protein: CASSFDRGPYNEQFF
clone size: NA; V gene: TRBV4-3; CDR3 length: 16; J gene: TRBJ2-3; D gene: NA; CDR3 DNA: TGCGCCAGCAGCTCATCACCGGGGGGCCAGGGAGATACGCAGTATTTT; CDR3 protein: CASSSSPGGQGDTQYF
clone size: NA; V gene: TRBV6-5; CDR3 length: 15; J gene: TRBJ2-5; D gene: TRBD2; CDR3 DNA: TGTGCCAGCAGTCAATCGGGGGGGTTTAGGGAGACCCAGTACTTC; CDR3 protein: CASSQSGGFRETQYF
clone size: once; V gene: TRBV6-1; CDR3 length: 18; J gene: TRBJ2-7; D gene: NA; CDR3 DNA: TGTGCCAGCAGTGCCCCCGGGCAGGCCGACTTCTTCTCCTACGAGCAGTACTTC; CDR3 protein: CASSAPGQADFFSYEQYF
clone size: NA; V gene: TRBV13; CDR3 length: 15; J gene: TRBJ2-1; D gene: TRBD1; CDR3 DNA: TGTGCCAGCAGCGAGGGACAGGGAATCTACAATGAGCAGTTCTTC; CDR3 protein: CASSEGQGIYNEQFF
clone size: NA; V gene: TRBV7-8; CDR3 length: 15; J gene: TRBJ2-7; D gene: TRBD1; CDR3 DNA: TGTGCCAGCAGCGGAGGTGGGACAGCCTCCTACGAGCAGTACTTC; CDR3 protein: CASSGGGTASYEQYF
clone size: NA; V gene: TRBV6-6; CDR3 length: 13; J gene: TRBJ1-3; D gene: NA; CDR3 DNA: TGTGCCAGCAGGAGGGGATCCGGAAACACCATATATTTT; CDR3 protein: CASRRGSGNTIYF
clone size: few; V gene: TRBV6-6; CDR3 length: 13; J gene: TRBJ2-7; D gene: NA; CDR3 DNA: TGTGCCAGCAGGGCGGGAACCAGCTACGAGCAGTACTTC; CDR3 protein: CASRAGTSYEQYF